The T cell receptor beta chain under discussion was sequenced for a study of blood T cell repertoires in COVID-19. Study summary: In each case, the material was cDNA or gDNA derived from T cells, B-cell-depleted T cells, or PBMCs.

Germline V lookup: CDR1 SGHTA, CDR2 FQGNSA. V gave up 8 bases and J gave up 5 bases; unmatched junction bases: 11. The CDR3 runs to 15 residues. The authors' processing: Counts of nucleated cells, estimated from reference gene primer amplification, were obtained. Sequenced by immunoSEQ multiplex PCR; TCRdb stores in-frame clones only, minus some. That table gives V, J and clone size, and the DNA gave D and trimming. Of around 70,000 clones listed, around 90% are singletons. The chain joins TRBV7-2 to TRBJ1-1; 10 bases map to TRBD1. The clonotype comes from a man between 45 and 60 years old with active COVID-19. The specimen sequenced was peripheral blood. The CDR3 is CASRQGALGRTEAFF. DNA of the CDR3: TGTGCCAGCCGACAGGGGGCCCTTGGACGGACTGAAGCTTTCTTT.